A selection of T cell receptor delta chains follows, all from one sample in a study of gamma-delta chains in newborns, infants, children. TCRdb reprocessed the reads through CATT. The sample contains some 2,000 delta-chain clones, less than 3.5% of which appear only once. Sequencing input: blood. Receptors were obtained from a child in good health. Each CDR3 is given with its conserved first and last residue. Fields, in order: J gene, clone size, V gene, D gene, CDR3 protein, CDR3 DNA. A D gene is named only where the DNA matches it firmly. The listing skips clone size in some rows; elsewhere it reads once, few, many or a size class.

j_call: TRDJ1; clone_size: medium-sized; v_call: TRDV2; d_call: .; cdr3_aa: CACDLLSGGDYTDKLIF; cdr3_nt: TGTGCCTGTGATCTCCTTTCGGGGGGCGATTACACCGATAAACTCATCTTT
j_call: TRDJ1; clone_size: .; v_call: TRDV2; d_call: .; cdr3_aa: CARGEMGEGTRLNKLIF; cdr3_nt: TGTGCCCGTGGCGAGATGGGTGAGGGGACGCGTCTAAATAAACTCATCTTT
j_call: TRDJ1; clone_size: few; v_call: TRDV2; d_call: TRDD3; cdr3_aa: CACDTVTGGYANVGEPIF; cdr3_nt: TGTGCCTGTGACACCGTCACTGGGGGGTACGCGAACGTAGGTGAACCCATCTTT
j_call: TRDJ1; clone_size: medium-sized; v_call: TRDV2; d_call: TRDD3; cdr3_aa: CACDTLLPLSLGDTSGTDKLIF; cdr3_nt: TGTGCCTGTGACACCCTTCTCCCTCTCAGTCTGGGGGATACGTCGGGCACCGATAAACTCATCTTT
j_call: TRDJ1; clone_size: hyperexpanded; v_call: TRDV2; d_call: TRDD3; cdr3_aa: CACDPVLQLGDNSYTDKLIF; cdr3_nt: TGTGCCTGTGACCCCGTCCTACAACTGGGGGACAACTCGTACACCGATAAACTCATCTTT
j_call: TRDJ1; clone_size: medium-sized; v_call: TRAV29/DV5; d_call: .; cdr3_aa: CAASAKVDDTDKLIF; cdr3_nt: TGTGCAGCAAGCGCGAAAGTTGATGACACCGATAAACTCATCTTT
j_call: TRDJ1; clone_size: few; v_call: TRDV2; d_call: .; cdr3_aa: CACEDTDKLIF; cdr3_nt: TGTGCCTGTGAGGATACCGATAAACTCATCTTT
j_call: TRDJ3; clone_size: medium-sized; v_call: TRDV2; d_call: TRDD3; cdr3_aa: CACDTVLGDTSPWDTRQMFF; cdr3_nt: TGTGCCTGTGACACCGTACTGGGGGATACCAGCCCCTGGGACACCCGACAGATGTTTTTC
j_call: TRDJ1; clone_size: large; v_call: TRDV2; d_call: TRDD3; cdr3_aa: CACDALGDISRPNTPHPTDKLIF; cdr3_nt: TGTGCCTGTGACGCACTGGGGGATATCTCCAGACCCAATACTCCCCACCCTACCGATAAACTCATCTTT
j_call: TRDJ1; clone_size: .; v_call: TRDV2; d_call: .; cdr3_aa: CACDEVGEGTRLNKLIF; cdr3_nt: TGTGCCTGCGACGAGGTGGGTGAGGGGACGCGTCTAAATAAACTCATCTTT
j_call: TRDJ1; clone_size: large; v_call: TRDV2; d_call: TRDD3; cdr3_aa: CACDTVPSTGAFDKLIF; cdr3_nt: TGTGCCTGTGACACCGTTCCGAGTACTGGGGCTTTCGATAAACTCATCTTT
j_call: TRDJ3; clone_size: .; v_call: TRDV2; d_call: TRDD3; cdr3_aa: CACDPVLGDTGSSWDTRQMFF; cdr3_nt: TGTGCCTGTGATCCGGTGCTGGGGGATACGGGAAGCTCCTGGGACACCCGACAGATGTTTTTC
j_call: TRDJ1; clone_size: large; v_call: TRDV2; d_call: TRDD3; cdr3_aa: CACDTLAGDTRSTDKLIF; cdr3_nt: TGTGCCTGTGACACCCTGGCGGGGGATACGCGAAGCACCGATAAACTCATCTTT
j_call: TRDJ3; clone_size: few; v_call: TRDV2; d_call: .; cdr3_aa: CACVRGAYSWDARQMFF; cdr3_nt: TGTGCCTGTGTTAGGGGGGCCTACTCCTGGGACGCCCGACAGATGTTTTTC
j_call: TRDJ1; clone_size: medium-sized; v_call: TRDV2; d_call: TRDD3; cdr3_aa: CACDTVGLGDTQWQTDKLIF; cdr3_nt: TGTGCCTGTGACACCGTAGGTTTGGGGGATACGCAGTGGCAAACCGATAAACTCATCTTT
j_call: TRDJ1; clone_size: few; v_call: TRDV2; d_call: .; cdr3_aa: CACEGVQDDKPIF; cdr3_nt: TGTGCCTGTGAGGGGGTACAGGACGATAAACCCATCTTT
j_call: TRDJ1; clone_size: large; v_call: TRDV2; d_call: TRDD3; cdr3_aa: CACDNLLGEDYTDKLIF; cdr3_nt: TGTGCCTGTGACAACTTACTGGGGGAGGACTACACCGATAAACTCATCTTT
j_call: TRDJ3; clone_size: medium-sized; v_call: TRDV2; d_call: TRDD3; cdr3_aa: CACDPTLVGDTLSWDTRQMFF; cdr3_nt: TGTGCCTGTGACCCCACATTGGTGGGGGATACGCTGTCCTGGGACACCCGACAGATGTTTTTC
j_call: TRDJ2; clone_size: few; v_call: TRDV2; d_call: TRDD3; cdr3_aa: CACDTMALGDNQGTQLFF; cdr3_nt: TGTGCCTGTGACACCATGGCGCTAGGGGATAACCAAGGAACACAACTCTTCTTT